Sequencing of this T cell receptor beta chain was carried out in a study of blood T cells in healthy people across ages. Germline loops: CDR1 SGHTA, CDR2 FQGNSA. Trimming removed 3 bases at V and 8 bases at J, with 17 bases between. CDR3 size: 15 residues. Next came a second PCR, run for about 7 to 12 cycles, which used a sample-barcoded 5' primer along with a J-beta primer mix. In TCRdb, the 5' RACE reads were re-called with MiXCR into one record per CDR3 protein. The sample lists 650,000 to 1,000,000 distinct CDR3 sequences, roughly 34% occurring once. The source material was blood. The gene calls are TRBV7-2 and TRBJ2-1, with D maybe TRBD1 (5 bases). This receptor was obtained from a young man in good health. The CDR3 sequence: CASSLASTARDEQFF. The CDR3 DNA follows: TGTGCCAGCAGCTTGGCTTCGACTGCCAGGGATGAGCAGTTCTTC.